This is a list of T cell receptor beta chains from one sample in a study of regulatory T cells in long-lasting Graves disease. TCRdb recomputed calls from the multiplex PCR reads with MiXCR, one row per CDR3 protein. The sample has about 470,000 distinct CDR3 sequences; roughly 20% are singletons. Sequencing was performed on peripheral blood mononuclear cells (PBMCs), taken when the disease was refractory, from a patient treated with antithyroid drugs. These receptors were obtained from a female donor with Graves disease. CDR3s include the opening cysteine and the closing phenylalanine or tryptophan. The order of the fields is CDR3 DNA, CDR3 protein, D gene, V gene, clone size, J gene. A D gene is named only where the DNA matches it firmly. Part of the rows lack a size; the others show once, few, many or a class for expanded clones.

CDR3 DNA: TGTGCCAGCAGCCCCGCGGGGGCCATAAACACTGAAGCTTTCTTT; CDR3 protein: CASSPAGAINTEAFF; D gene: -; V gene: TRBV11-2; clone size: few; J gene: TRBJ1-1
CDR3 DNA: TGTGCCAGCAGTTTACGAGGGACCCAGTACTTC; CDR3 protein: CASSLRGTQYF; D gene: -; V gene: TRBV27; clone size: many; J gene: TRBJ2-5
CDR3 DNA: TGCAGCGTTGGACTAGCGCCCTACGAGCAGTACTTC; CDR3 protein: CSVGLAPYEQYF; D gene: TRBD2; V gene: TRBV29-1; clone size: -; J gene: TRBJ2-7
CDR3 DNA: TGTGCCAGCAGCCTCAAAGGGACTAGCGGGAGGGCCGAGTCCTACGAGCAGTACTTC; CDR3 protein: CASSLKGTSGRAESYEQYF; D gene: TRBD2; V gene: TRBV14; clone size: -; J gene: TRBJ2-7
CDR3 DNA: TGTGCCAGCAGCCAATGGGGCGGGCAGCCCCAGCATTTT; CDR3 protein: CASSQWGGQPQHF; D gene: -; V gene: TRBV16; clone size: many; J gene: TRBJ1-5
CDR3 DNA: TGTGCCAGCACTGACAGGGGAGAGGCAGATACGCAGTATTTT; CDR3 protein: CASTDRGEADTQYF; D gene: TRBD1; V gene: TRBV6-1; clone size: many; J gene: TRBJ2-3
CDR3 DNA: TGTGCCAGCAATTGGGCCACTGAAGCTTTCTTT; CDR3 protein: CASNWATEAFF; D gene: -; V gene: TRBV2; clone size: many; J gene: TRBJ1-1
CDR3 DNA: TGTGCCAGCCTGGACGGTTTCGTTTCACCCCTCCACTTT; CDR3 protein: CASLDGFVSPLHF; D gene: -; V gene: TRBV2; clone size: many; J gene: TRBJ1-6
CDR3 DNA: TGTGCCAGTAGTATCTTCGACAGGGTTTACGAGCAGTACTTC; CDR3 protein: CASSIFDRVYEQYF; D gene: TRBD1; V gene: TRBV19; clone size: few; J gene: TRBJ2-7
CDR3 DNA: TGTGCCAGCAGTTCTCCGGGACAGGCGTATTCACCCCTCCACTTT; CDR3 protein: CASSSPGQAYSPLHF; D gene: TRBD1; V gene: TRBV27; clone size: many; J gene: TRBJ1-6
CDR3 DNA: TGTGCCAGCAGCTTAAACTCTGCGGGAGCGGCCTACAATGAGCAGTTCTTC; CDR3 protein: CASSLNSAGAAYNEQFF; D gene: TRBD2; V gene: TRBV7-3; clone size: few; J gene: TRBJ2-1
CDR3 DNA: TGTGCCAGCAGTTTGACACGCGGGTGGGAGACCCAGTACTTC; CDR3 protein: CASSLTRGWETQYF; D gene: -; V gene: TRBV12-3/TRBV12-4; clone size: many; J gene: TRBJ2-5
CDR3 DNA: TGTGTCACCAGTGATTTGTCAGGGTCTAGAGAGACCCAGTACTTC; CDR3 protein: CVTSDLSGSRETQYF; D gene: -; V gene: TRBV24-1; clone size: -; J gene: TRBJ2-5
CDR3 DNA: TGTGCCAGCAGCGCCGGGGCAAGCGAGCAGTACTTC; CDR3 protein: CASSAGASEQYF; D gene: -; V gene: TRBV2; clone size: few; J gene: TRBJ2-7
CDR3 DNA: TGTGCCAGCAGTTTCACTAGCGGGAGGCACTCCTACAATGAGCAGTTCTTC; CDR3 protein: CASSFTSGRHSYNEQFF; D gene: TRBD2; V gene: TRBV27; clone size: many; J gene: TRBJ2-1
CDR3 DNA: TGTGCCTGGAGTGAAGGCCACGGTCAGCCCCAGCATTTT; CDR3 protein: CAWSEGHGQPQHF; D gene: -; V gene: TRBV30; clone size: few; J gene: TRBJ1-5
CDR3 DNA: TGTGCCAGCAGCCTAACAGGGGTAGATTCACCCCTCCACTTT; CDR3 protein: CASSLTGVDSPLHF; D gene: TRBD1; V gene: TRBV11-2; clone size: many; J gene: TRBJ1-6
CDR3 DNA: TGTGCCAGCAGTCCCGGGACAGAGGTTAATTCACCCCTCCACTTT; CDR3 protein: CASSPGTEVNSPLHF; D gene: TRBD1; V gene: TRBV7-9; clone size: -; J gene: TRBJ1-6
CDR3 DNA: TGCGCCAGCAGACAAACGAGGCGAACAAATGAAAAACTGTTTTTT; CDR3 protein: CASRQTRRTNEKLFF; D gene: -; V gene: TRBV5-1; clone size: few; J gene: TRBJ1-4
CDR3 DNA: TGCAGCGTTGAACCCCCGCAGGGAAGCCACTATGGCTACACCTTC; CDR3 protein: CSVEPPQGSHYGYTF; D gene: -; V gene: TRBV29-1; clone size: few; J gene: TRBJ1-2
CDR3 DNA: TGTGCCAGCAGCTTAAGTTGGGTGGGGAACACTGAAGCTTTCTTT; CDR3 protein: CASSLSWVGNTEAFF; D gene: -; V gene: TRBV11-2; clone size: few; J gene: TRBJ1-1
CDR3 DNA: TGTGCCAGCAGCCCCCTGGGGGGGACTAATGAAAAACTGTTTTTT; CDR3 protein: CASSPLGGTNEKLFF; D gene: -; V gene: TRBV28; clone size: -; J gene: TRBJ1-4
CDR3 DNA: TGTGCCAGCAGTGCCCTTACGGGGATTAACTATGGCTACACCTTC; CDR3 protein: CASSALTGINYGYTF; D gene: -; V gene: TRBV6-1; clone size: few; J gene: TRBJ1-2
CDR3 DNA: TGCAGCGTTGAAGATGGGGACCGAACCGGGGAGCTGTTTTTT; CDR3 protein: CSVEDGDRTGELFF; D gene: -; V gene: TRBV29-1; clone size: -; J gene: TRBJ2-2
CDR3 DNA: TGTGCCAGCAGGGCGGCCTACACCGGGGAGCTGTTTTTT; CDR3 protein: CASRAAYTGELFF; D gene: -; V gene: TRBV7-9; clone size: many; J gene: TRBJ2-2
CDR3 DNA: TGTGCCAGCAGTTATTTCCGAGAAAAACTGTTTTTT; CDR3 protein: CASSYFREKLFF; D gene: -; V gene: TRBV6-5; clone size: -; J gene: TRBJ1-4
CDR3 DNA: TGTGCCTGGAGTGTAGTCCAGGCAAGGGGCTACACCTTC; CDR3 protein: CAWSVVQARGYTF; D gene: -; V gene: TRBV30; clone size: few; J gene: TRBJ1-2
CDR3 DNA: TGTGCCAGCAGACCGAGAGGGTTTAATCAGCCCCAGCATTTT; CDR3 protein: CASRPRGFNQPQHF; D gene: -; V gene: TRBV7-2; clone size: many; J gene: TRBJ1-5
CDR3 DNA: TGTGCCAGCCGACCAGGGGGTTACACCGGGGAGCTGTTTTTT; CDR3 protein: CASRPGGYTGELFF; D gene: TRBD1; V gene: TRBV12-3/TRBV12-4; clone size: -; J gene: TRBJ2-2
CDR3 DNA: TGTGCCAGCAGTTTTAGGTTATTGCGGGGTGGATCCCCAAAGTCCTACGAGCAGTACTTC; CDR3 protein: CASSFRLLRGGSPKSYEQYF; D gene: -; V gene: TRBV28; clone size: many; J gene: TRBJ2-7
CDR3 DNA: TGCAGTGCCGAGTCCTATTCTCAGGGTGATGAAGCTTTCTTT; CDR3 protein: CSAESYSQGDEAFF; D gene: -; V gene: TRBV20-1; clone size: -; J gene: TRBJ1-1
CDR3 DNA: TGTGCCATCAGTTCTAGCGGGTTACAAGAGACCCAGTACTTC; CDR3 protein: CAISSSGLQETQYF; D gene: TRBD2; V gene: TRBV10-3; clone size: many; J gene: TRBJ2-5
CDR3 DNA: TGTGCCAGCAGTCCGGTTGGATCAGAGACCCAGTACTTC; CDR3 protein: CASSPVGSETQYF; D gene: -; V gene: TRBV3-1; clone size: few; J gene: TRBJ2-5
CDR3 DNA: TGCGCCAGCAGCGGATACAGAGCCAAAAACATTCAGTACTTC; CDR3 protein: CASSGYRAKNIQYF; D gene: -; V gene: TRBV5-1; clone size: -; J gene: TRBJ2-4
CDR3 DNA: TGTGCCAGCAGCTTGTTTTTGGACGGCTATGGCTACACCTTC; CDR3 protein: CASSLFLDGYGYTF; D gene: -; V gene: TRBV5-6; clone size: many; J gene: TRBJ1-2
CDR3 DNA: TGTGCCAGCAGTGCTAAACCGGGACAGAACACCGGGGAGCTGTTTTTT; CDR3 protein: CASSAKPGQNTGELFF; D gene: -; V gene: TRBV6-1; clone size: few; J gene: TRBJ2-2
CDR3 DNA: TGTGCCAGCAGGTCATCCTATGGCTACACCTTC; CDR3 protein: CASRSSYGYTF; D gene: -; V gene: TRBV28; clone size: many; J gene: TRBJ1-2
CDR3 DNA: TGTACCAGCAGCTTACCGACGACAGGGTACAATGAGCAGTTCTTC; CDR3 protein: CTSSLPTTGYNEQFF; D gene: TRBD1; V gene: TRBV11-2; clone size: -; J gene: TRBJ2-1
CDR3 DNA: TGTGCCAGCAGTACCGCCGGGACTAGCAACTACGAGCAGTACTTC; CDR3 protein: CASSTAGTSNYEQYF; D gene: TRBD2; V gene: TRBV7-6; clone size: -; J gene: TRBJ2-7
CDR3 DNA: TGTGCCAGCAGCTTAATTCCTGGTCATCAGCCCCAGCATTTT; CDR3 protein: CASSLIPGHQPQHF; D gene: -; V gene: TRBV7-3; clone size: many; J gene: TRBJ1-5
CDR3 DNA: TGTGCCAGCAGTAGAGGACCGCGAGGGAACACAGATACGCAGTATTTT; CDR3 protein: CASSRGPRGNTDTQYF; D gene: -; V gene: TRBV11-2; clone size: many; J gene: TRBJ2-3
CDR3 DNA: TGTGCCAGCAGCTTAGTTACTAGCCCCAACGAGCAGTACTTC; CDR3 protein: CASSLVTSPNEQYF; D gene: -; V gene: TRBV7-8; clone size: many; J gene: TRBJ2-7
CDR3 DNA: TGTGCCAGCTCTCGACGGTCGGGGGGGGCCACGAGGGAGACCCAGTACTTC; CDR3 protein: CASSRRSGGATRETQYF; D gene: TRBD2; V gene: TRBV13; clone size: -; J gene: TRBJ2-5
CDR3 DNA: TGCAGTGCTACCTTACTAGCGGCAAGCTCCTACGAGCAGTACTTC; CDR3 protein: CSATLLAASSYEQYF; D gene: TRBD2; V gene: TRBV20-1; clone size: few; J gene: TRBJ2-7
CDR3 DNA: TGTGCCAGCAGAATAGGCTCCTGGGACGCCCATGAGGAGCAGTTCTTC; CDR3 protein: CASRIGSWDAHEEQFF; D gene: -; V gene: TRBV2; clone size: -; J gene: TRBJ2-1
CDR3 DNA: TGTGCCAGCAGTTATCAAGACAGTCTCAATCAGCCCCAGCATTTT; CDR3 protein: CASSYQDSLNQPQHF; D gene: -; V gene: TRBV6-5; clone size: -; J gene: TRBJ1-5
CDR3 DNA: TGCAGTGCTAGCGGCCTAGCGAACGAGCAGTACTTC; CDR3 protein: CSASGLANEQYF; D gene: -; V gene: TRBV20-1; clone size: many; J gene: TRBJ2-7